The subject of this entry is one TCR beta chain. Antigen: not known. The junction had 8 bases not matched to a gene; V was cut back by 5 bases and J by 3 bases. Germline V lookup: CDR1 LGHNT, CDR2 FRNRAP. The CDR3 extends over 15 amino acids. These data originate in a study of glioma-infiltrating T cells after dendritic cell vaccination. At the level of the study: Autologous tumor lysate-pulsed dendritic cell vaccination was given between the early 2000s and the early 2010s. Overall study results and limits: The cohort had few patients with full blood and tumor sets.

Clones were read by immunoSEQ multiplex PCR, and TCRdb kept only the in-frame ones, dropping some. In the table there are 25,000 to 35,000 clones, approximately 90% of which are singletons. The V gene is TRBV12-5, the J gene TRBJ2-3; 7 bases agree with TRBD1. Sequenced material: blood, taken before dendritic cell vaccination. This TCR was recovered from a human donor with glioblastoma. The DNA of the CDR3 is TGTGCTAGTGGTCAACAGGGGCCTTTTACAGATACGCAGTATTTT. Translation: CASGQQGPFTDTQYF.